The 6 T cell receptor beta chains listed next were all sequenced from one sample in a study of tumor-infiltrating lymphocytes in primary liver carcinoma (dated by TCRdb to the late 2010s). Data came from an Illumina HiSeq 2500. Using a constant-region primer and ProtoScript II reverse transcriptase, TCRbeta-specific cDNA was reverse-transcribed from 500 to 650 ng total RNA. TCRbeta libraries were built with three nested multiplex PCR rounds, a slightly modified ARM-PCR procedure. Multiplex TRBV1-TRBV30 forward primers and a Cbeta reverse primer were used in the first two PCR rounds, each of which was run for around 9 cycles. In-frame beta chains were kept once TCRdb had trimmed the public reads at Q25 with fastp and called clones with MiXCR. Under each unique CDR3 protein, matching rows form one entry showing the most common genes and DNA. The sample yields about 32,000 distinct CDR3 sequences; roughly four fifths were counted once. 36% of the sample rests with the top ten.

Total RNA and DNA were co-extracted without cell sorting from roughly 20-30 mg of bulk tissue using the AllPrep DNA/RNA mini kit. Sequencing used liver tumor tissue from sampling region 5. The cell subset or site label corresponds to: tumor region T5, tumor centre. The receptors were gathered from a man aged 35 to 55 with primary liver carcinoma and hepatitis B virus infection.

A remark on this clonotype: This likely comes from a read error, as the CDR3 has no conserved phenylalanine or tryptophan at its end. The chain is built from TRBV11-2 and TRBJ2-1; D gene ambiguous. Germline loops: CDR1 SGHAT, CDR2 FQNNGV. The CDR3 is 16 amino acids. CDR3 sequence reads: CTSSLDSESSYNEQFL. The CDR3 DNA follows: TGTACCAGCAGCTTAGATTCAGAGAGCTCCTACAATGAGCAGTTCCTC.

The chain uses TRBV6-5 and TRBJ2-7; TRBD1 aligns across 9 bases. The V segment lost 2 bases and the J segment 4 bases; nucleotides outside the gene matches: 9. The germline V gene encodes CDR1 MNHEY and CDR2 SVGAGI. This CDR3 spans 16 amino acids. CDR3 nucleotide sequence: TGTGCCAGCAGTTACACGTTGGGACAGGGCAAGTACGAGCAGTACTTC. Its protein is CASSYTLGQGKYEQYF.

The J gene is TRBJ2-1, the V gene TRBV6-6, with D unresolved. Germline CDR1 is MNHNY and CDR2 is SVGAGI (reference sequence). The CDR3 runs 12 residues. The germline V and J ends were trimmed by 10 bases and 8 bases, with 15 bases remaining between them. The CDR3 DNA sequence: TGTGCCAACACCGCGCAGGCCGATGAGCAGTTCTTC. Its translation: CANTAQADEQFF.

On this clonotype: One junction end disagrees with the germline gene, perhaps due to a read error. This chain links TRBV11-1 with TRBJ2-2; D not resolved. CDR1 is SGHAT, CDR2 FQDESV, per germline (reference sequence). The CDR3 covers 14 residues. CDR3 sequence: CASSFTEVTGELFF. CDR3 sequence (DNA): TGCGCCAGCAGCTTTACAGAGGTTACTGGGGAGCTGTTTTTT.

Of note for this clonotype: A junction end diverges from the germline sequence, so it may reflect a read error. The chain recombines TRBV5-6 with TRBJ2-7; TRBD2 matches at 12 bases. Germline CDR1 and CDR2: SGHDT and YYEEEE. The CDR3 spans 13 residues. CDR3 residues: CVSVLAGGYEQCF. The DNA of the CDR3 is TGTGTCAGCGTACTAGCGGGAGGCTACGAGCAGTGCTTT.

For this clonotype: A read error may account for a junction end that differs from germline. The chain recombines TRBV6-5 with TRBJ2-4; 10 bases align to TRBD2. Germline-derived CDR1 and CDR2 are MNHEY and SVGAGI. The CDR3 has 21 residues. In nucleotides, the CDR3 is TGTGCCAGCAGCAGTACAGGGTCCCACGTAGCGGGAGGTACATCCAAAAACATCCAGTACTTC. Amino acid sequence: CASSSTGSHVAGGTSKNIQYF.